Listed here is a single T cell receptor beta chain. The target antigen is unknown. TCR analog templates of synthetic origin were spiked into each PCR. The protocol was immunoSEQ multiplex PCR, while the TCRdb copy is restricted to in-frame clones and leaves out a portion. The sample contains about 30,000 clones, 89% of which appear only once. This specimen comes from a study of PD-L1 blockade in urothelial cancer. Overall study context: Blood gave a median 141,255 T cells. Study results and limitations: Tumor-associated clones in blood expanded more at 3 weeks in durable-benefit patients.

Per the germline V gene, CDR1 is SGHNT and CDR2 is YYREEE (reference sequence). V shed 0 bases and J shed 4 bases, with 8 bases lying between them. The CDR3 totals 13 residues. Noted time point: peripheral blood 6 weeks after treatment start. The clonotype originates from a man older than 75 with urothelial cancer. The sample here was PBMCs, taken around atezolizumab (anti-PD-L1) treatment. This chain uses TRBV5-4 with TRBJ2-7; no firm D call. The chain's CDR3 is CASSLVGSYEQYF. CDR3 sequence (DNA): TGTGCCAGCAGCTTGGTGGGCAGTTACGAGCAGTACTTC.